This TCR beta chain is from a study of blood T cells in healthy people across ages. The germline V and J ends were trimmed by 7 bases and 1 base, with 10 bases remaining between them. CDR3 length: 13 amino acids. Germline-derived CDR1 and CDR2 are KGHDR and SFDVKD. Together with a sample-barcoded 5' primer, a J-beta primer mix was included in a second PCR lasting about 7 to 11 cycles. Every sample gave at least 2.5 million paired-end reads containing CDR3. TCRdb processed the 5' RACE reads anew with MiXCR; each CDR3 protein has one entry. The sample consists of around 1,700,000 distinct CDR3 sequences, 28% of them appearing once. This clonotype has a count of ten or more. About 10 milliliters of peripheral blood were drawn from each donor into EDTA-treated tubes.

The chain has TRBV24-1 and TRBJ2-7; no definite D call. The TCR sequence derives from a woman in her twenties or thirties in good health. Sequencing was done on a sample of blood. In DNA, the CDR3 is TGTGCCACCAGGGACCCTCTATCCTACGAGCAGTACTTC. The encoded protein is CATRDPLSYEQYF.